The clone carrying this TCR beta chain turned up a few times. Its cognate antigen is unknown. This specimen belongs to a study of response to subunit inactivated influenza vaccine. Whole-study findings and limits: The authors proposed limited new T cell recruitment per seasonal influenza vaccination.

TCRdb re-called the RT-PCR reads with MiXCR, one entry per CDR3 protein. In the table there are 150,000 or so distinct CDR3 sequences, around 11% of which are singletons. Per the germline V gene, CDR1 is DFQATT and CDR2 is SNEGSKA (reference sequence). The CDR3 contains 16 residues. V trimming: 1 base; J trimming: 3 bases; junction bases outside the gene matches: 7. Material: CD8+ T cells sorted from PBMCs, obtained less than 25 months after vaccination. The TCR was taken from a man in his fifties or sixties who received an inactivated influenza vaccine. J is TRBJ2-1 and V is TRBV20-1; 9 nucleotides match TRBD2. The CDR3 loop reads CSARVLPSGDYNEQFF. Written as DNA, the CDR3 is TGCAGTGCTAGAGTTTTGCCTAGCGGGGACTACAATGAGCAGTTCTTC.